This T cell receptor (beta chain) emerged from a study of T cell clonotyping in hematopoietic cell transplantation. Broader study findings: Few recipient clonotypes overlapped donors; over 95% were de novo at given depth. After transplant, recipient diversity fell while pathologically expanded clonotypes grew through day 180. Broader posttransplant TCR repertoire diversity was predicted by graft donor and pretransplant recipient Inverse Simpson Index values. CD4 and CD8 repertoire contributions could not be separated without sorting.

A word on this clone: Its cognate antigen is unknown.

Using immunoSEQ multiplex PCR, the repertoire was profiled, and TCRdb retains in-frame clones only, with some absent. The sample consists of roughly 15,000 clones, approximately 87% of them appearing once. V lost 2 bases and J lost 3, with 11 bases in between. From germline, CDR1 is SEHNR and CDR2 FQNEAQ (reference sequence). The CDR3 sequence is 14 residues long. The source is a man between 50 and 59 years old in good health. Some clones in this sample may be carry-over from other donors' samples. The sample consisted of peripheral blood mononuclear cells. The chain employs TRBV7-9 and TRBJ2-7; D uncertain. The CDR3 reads CASSLHHGIYEQYF. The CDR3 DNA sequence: TGTGCCAGCAGCTTACACCACGGAATCTACGAGCAGTACTTC. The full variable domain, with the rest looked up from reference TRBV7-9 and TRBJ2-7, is DTGVSQNPRHKITKRGQNVTFRCDPISEHNRLYWYRQTLGQGPEFLTYFQNEAQLEKSRLLSDRFSAERPKGSFSTLEIQRTEQGDSAMYLCASSLHHGIYEQYFGPGTRLTVT.